One sample yielded the 27 T cell receptor beta chains listed below, sequenced in a study of a mutant IDH1 vaccine in newly diagnosed glioma. These TCRs' antigens remain unknown. Some clones are missing from TCRdb's copy, which holds only in-frame ones; the method was immunoSEQ multiplex PCR. The repertoire holds over 55,000 clones, with roughly 79% as singletons. Specified time point: week 35, safety follow-up. Doses of 300 ug of mutant IDH1 20-mer peptide were given with topical imiquimod. Here the sequenced sample was PBMCs, taken from a glioma patient whose treatment included an IDH1 peptide vaccine. These receptors were collected from a middle-aged man with glioma.

This sequence joins TRBV5-6 and TRBJ2-5; D assignment may be TRBD1 or TRBD2 (5 bases each). Trimming shortened V by 0 bases and J by 1 base, and 10 bases separated the two germline ends. Germline-derived CDR1 and CDR2 are SGHDT and YYEEEE. The CDR3 spans 15 residues. This CDR3 reads CASSLVRGSQETQYF. Here the CDR3 DNA reads TGTGCCAGCAGCTTGGTCCGGGGCAGCCAAGAGACCCAGTACTTC.

The chain combines TRBV18 with TRBJ1-1; perhaps TRBD1 as D (5 bases). Trimming stripped 5 bases from V and 3 bases from J, with 16 bases between. Germline CDR1 reads KGHSH; CDR2 reads LQKENI. The CDR3 has 15 amino acids. CDR3 in DNA: TGTGCCAGCTCAATTGGGGCCCGAGTGGACACTGAAGCTTTCTTT. Amino acids: CASSIGARVDTEAFF.

A single count supports this clone. V and J are TRBV6-5 and TRBJ1-2; 8 nucleotides match TRBD1. The germline V gene has CDR1 MNHEY and CDR2 SVGAGI. This CDR3 comprises 14 residues. Germline trimming cut 5 bases from V and 7 bases from J; bases unmatched to any gene: 9. The DNA for the CDR3 is TGTGCCAGCAGTGAAAGTCAGGGGGCGATTGGCTACACCTTC. Translated: CASSESQGAIGYTF.

V is TRBV11-2 and J is TRBJ1-1, with 11 bases fitting TRBD1. Germline lookup yields CDR1 SGHAT and CDR2 FQNNGV. CDR3 length: 17 residues. J was trimmed by 2 bases and V by 5 bases; bases with no gene match: 10. The CDR3 nucleotides are TGTGCCAGCAGCCCCCGGACAGGGGGCAAGAAAAACACTGAAGCTTTCTTT. Protein: CASSPRTGGKKNTEAFF.

The chain links TRBV7-2 to TRBJ2-6; the match to TRBD1 covers 9 bases. This CDR3 comprises 19 residues. Losses at the gene ends were 2 bases for V and 0 bases for J; bases not matched to a gene: 8. The germline V gene has CDR1 SGHTA and CDR2 FQGNSA. The CDR3 DNA sequence: TGTGCCAGCAGCTTATCCGGGACAGGGCCCCTCTCTGGGGCCAACGTCCTGACTTTC. It codes for CASSLSGTGPLSGANVLTF.

This chain joins TRBV19 and TRBJ1-6; 11 bases map to TRBD1. V shed 6 bases, J shed 8 bases, and the junction held 3 bases outside the gene matches. The CDR3 spans 14 residues. The germline gives CDR1 LNHDA, CDR2 SQIVND (reference sequence). The CDR3 bases are TGTGCCAGTAGAGCGGACAGGGGGCATTCACCCCTCCACTTT. Its translation is CASRADRGHSPLHF.

The V gene is TRBV28, the J gene TRBJ1-1; no clear D gene. Germline CDR1 reads MDHEN; CDR2 reads SYDVKM. The CDR3 loop spans 13 amino acids. V was trimmed by 5 bases and J by 3 bases, leaving 10 bases between them. The chain's CDR3 is CASSTGMDTEAFF. DNA of the CDR3: TGTGCCAGCAGTACTGGTATGGACACTGAAGCTTTCTTT.

V is TRBV28 and J is TRBJ2-3, with 7 bases matching TRBD2. CDR1 and CDR2 from the germline V gene are MDHEN and SYDVKM. This CDR3 region has 14 residues. Unmatched junction bases numbered 3, after V lost 6 bases and J lost 0 bases. CDR3 sequence reads: CASSEAGSTDTQYF. CDR3 coding DNA: TGTGCCAGCAGCGAAGCGGGGAGCACAGATACGCAGTATTTT.

This clone was detected a few times. This chain uses TRBV10-3 with TRBJ1-2, with D perhaps matching TRBD1 (6 bases). V lost 0 bases, J lost 8 bases, and 10 bases lay in between. From germline, CDR1 is ENHRY and CDR2 SYGVKD. This CDR3 has 13 residues. The CDR3 sequence is CAISESTRGGYTF. The CDR3 region has the DNA TGTGCCATCAGTGAGTCGACCAGGGGCGGCTACACCTTC.

V usage is TRBV28 and J usage is TRBJ1-5; 7 bases match TRBD1. This CDR3 comprises 13 residues. Germline loops: CDR1 MDHEN, CDR2 SYDVKM. The junction had 1 base not matched to a gene; V was cut back by 5 bases and J by 3 bases. CDR3 sequence reads: CASSDRANQPQHF. DNA of the CDR3: TGTGCCAGCAGTGACAGGGCCAATCAGCCCCAGCATTTT.

This chain joins TRBV5-1 and TRBJ1-2; the D gene is possibly TRBD1 (6 bases). V gave up 3 bases and J gave up 5 bases, with 11 bases separating them. The CDR3 loop spans 13 amino acids. Germline CDR1 SGHRS, CDR2 YFSETQ. CDR3 loop: CASSSGHQYGYTF. The CDR3 bases are TGCGCCAGCAGCTCGGGACACCAATATGGCTACACCTTC.

This clone has just a few counts. This rearrangement joins TRBV11-2 to TRBJ1-2, with D possibly being TRBD1 (5 bases). The V end lost 4 bases, the J end lost 0 bases, and 9 bases lay between the germline ends. The CDR3 totals 14 residues. From germline, CDR1 is SGHAT and CDR2 FQNNGV. CDR3 bases: TGTGCCAGCAGCTGGGGGGGTTCTAACTATGGCTACACCTTC. Translation gives CASSWGGSNYGYTF.

This chain joins TRBV10-3 and TRBJ2-1; 11 bases align to TRBD2. The CDR3 covers 13 residues. Per the germline V gene, CDR1 is ENHRY and CDR2 is SYGVKD. With 6 bases clipped from V and 6 bases from J, the junction kept 1 base outside the gene matches. The CDR3 nucleotides read TGTGCCATCAGGGGGACTAGCGGCAATGAGCAGTTCTTC. Translated, it gives CAIRGTSGNEQFF.

The gene calls are TRBV19 and TRBJ2-1; a weak D match, TRBD2 (6 bases). The germline gives CDR1 LNHDA, CDR2 SQIVND (reference sequence). This CDR3 spans 15 amino acids. V shed 5 bases and J shed 0 bases, with 11 bases lying between them. The CDR3 loop is CASSPTRSSYNEQFF. CDR3 nucleotides: TGTGCCAGTAGTCCGACTAGAAGCTCCTACAATGAGCAGTTCTTC.

The chain uses TRBV7-2 and TRBJ2-1; TRBD2 aligns across 16 bases. Germline-derived CDR1 and CDR2 are SGHTA and FQGNSA. V lost 6 bases, J lost 3 bases, and 11 bases stayed unmatched. The CDR3 is made up of 19 amino acids. CDR3 in DNA: TGTGCCAGCAGTCAGCCGGGACTAGCGGGGGGGCCTTTCTACAATGAGCAGTTCTTC. It encodes CASSQPGLAGGPFYNEQFF.

The J gene is TRBJ1-5, the V gene TRBV5-8; 7 bases map to TRBD1. Germline lookup yields CDR1 SGHTS and CDR2 YDEGEE. This CDR3 is built from 15 residues. J gave up 4 bases and V 0 bases, and 4 bases lay outside the gene matches. CDR3 nucleotides: TGTGCCAGCAGCTTGGGGACAGGTTCTAATCAGCCCCAGCATTTT. It encodes CASSLGTGSNQPQHF.

J is TRBJ2-7 and V is TRBV2; D is perhaps TRBD1 (7 bases). Per the germline V gene, CDR1 is SNHLY and CDR2 is FYNNEI. Trimming cost V 7 bases and J 5 bases, with 15 bases left between them. The CDR3 runs 13 residues. CDR3 nucleotides: TGTGCCAGCATCCGACAGGGACTTGACGAGCAGTACTTC. This translates into CASIRQGLDEQYF.

The chain recombines TRBV2 with TRBJ2-6; TRBD1 might be the D (5 bases). Trimming shortened V by 10 bases and J by 0 bases, and 13 bases separated the two germline ends. The germline V gene has CDR1 SNHLY and CDR2 FYNNEI. The CDR3 contains 15 residues. The CDR3 protein is CATRTTRSGANVLTF. CDR3 DNA: TGTGCCACCAGGACAACACGCTCTGGGGCCAACGTCCTGACTTTC. Looking up the rest from reference TRBV2 and TRBJ2-6 gives the full variable domain: EPEVTQTPSHQVTQMGQEVILRCVPISNHLYFYWYRQILGQKVEFLVSFYNNEISEKSEIFDDQFSVERPDGSNFTLKIRSTKLEDSAMYFCATRTTRSGANVLTFGAGSRLTVL.

The chain joins TRBV4-1 to TRBJ2-3; D possibly corresponds to TRBD2 (5 bases). CDR1 MGHRA and CDR2 YSYEKL come from the germline V gene. The V gene lost 0 bases and the J gene lost 6 bases, with 7 bases spanning the gap. This CDR3 contains 13 residues. CDR3 DNA: TGCGCCAGCAGCCAAGATCCGGGGGATACGCAGTATTTT. Translated, it gives CASSQDPGDTQYF.

The chain combines TRBV7-2 with TRBJ1-1; a weak D match, TRBD1 (5 bases). The CDR3 is 14 residues long. The V end was cut by 3 bases, the J end by 0 bases, with 8 bases between. Germline CDR1 reads SGHTA; CDR2 reads FQGNSA. CDR3: CASSFGGVNTEAFF. CDR3 bases: TGTGCCAGCAGCTTCGGAGGGGTGAACACTGAAGCTTTCTTT.

The chain combines TRBV18 with TRBJ2-3, with TRBD2 matching over 13 bases. The CDR3 runs to 15 residues. Trimming at V came to 3 bases and at J to 9 bases, leaving 6 bases not matched to a gene. Germline loops: CDR1 KGHSH, CDR2 LQKENI. The CDR3 spells CASSPTSGGMLTQYF. DNA for the CDR3: TGTGCCAGCTCACCGACTAGCGGGGGGATGTTGACGCAGTATTTT.

The genes are TRBV7-2 and TRBJ2-3, with 15 positions matching TRBD2. There are 17 residues in the CDR3. CDR1 and CDR2 (germline): SGHTA, FQGNSA. V lost 5 bases and J lost 4; bases outside the gene matches: 7. The CDR3 sequence: CASSARTSGRGADTQYF. CDR3 DNA sequence: TGTGCCAGCAGCGCCCGGACTAGCGGGAGGGGGGCAGATACGCAGTATTTT.

The chain is built from TRBV10-1 and TRBJ2-3, with D possibly matching TRBD1 (6 bases). V lost 8 bases to trimming and J lost 2 bases, with 20 bases between them. The CDR3 runs 16 residues. The germline V gene encodes CDR1 WNHNN and CDR2 SYGVQD (reference sequence). This chain's CDR3 is CASGAGTNRHTDTQYF. The CDR3 DNA sequence: TGCGCCAGCGGGGCCGGGACAAATCGCCACACAGATACGCAGTATTTT.

The gene calls are TRBV19 and TRBJ2-3; the D gene is possibly TRBD1 (5 bases). Germline lookup yields CDR1 LNHDA and CDR2 SQIVND (reference sequence). Trimming shortened V by 0 bases and J by 0 bases, and 13 bases separated the two germline ends. The CDR3 runs 17 residues. Here the CDR3 reads CASSIDRQQTSTDTQYF. As DNA, the CDR3 is TGTGCCAGTAGTATAGATCGACAGCAAACTAGCACAGATACGCAGTATTTT.

The chain uses TRBV12-5 and TRBJ2-7; a possible D gene is TRBD1 (5 bases). Trimming shortened V by 0 bases and J by 2 bases, and 8 bases separated the two germline ends. This CDR3 spans 14 amino acids. In germline, CDR1 is LGHNT, CDR2 FRNRAP. As DNA, the CDR3 is TGTGCTAGTGGTTTGGTCGGCAGGGCCTACGAGCAGTACTTC. Residues: CASGLVGRAYEQYF.

V is TRBV5-4 and J is TRBJ1-3, with 8 nucleotides matching TRBD1. The CDR3 runs to 14 residues. CDR1 is SGHNT, CDR2 YYREEE, per germline (reference sequence). The ends lost 2 bases at V and 6 bases at J; junction bases unmatched: 4. The CDR3, as DNA: TGTGCCAGCAGCTTCCAGGGGGCCGAAAACACCATATATTTT. Its protein product is CASSFQGAENTIYF.

This clone was recorded only once. The V call is TRBV27, the J call TRBJ1-5; 10 bases align to TRBD1. Trimming at V came to 2 bases and at J to 0 bases, leaving 10 bases not matched to a gene. The CDR3 runs 19 residues. Germline-derived CDR1 and CDR2 are MNHEY and SMNVEV (reference sequence). The CDR3 loop is CASSLIGTGVFSSNQPQHF. Written as DNA, the CDR3 is TGTGCCAGCAGTTTAATCGGGACAGGGGTTTTTTCTAGCAATCAGCCCCAGCATTTT.